One sample yielded the 29 T cell receptor beta chains listed below, sequenced in a study of blood T cell repertoires in COVID-19. The protocol was immunoSEQ multiplex PCR, while the TCRdb copy is restricted to in-frame clones and leaves out a portion. The table records approximately 470,000 clones, 70% to 90% of them present only once. Sequenced sample: peripheral blood. All receptors derive from a human donor in a cohort sampled during active COVID-19.

The rearrangement joins TRBV7-3 to TRBJ2-3; perhaps TRBD2 as D (5 bases). CDR1 and CDR2 (germline): SGHTA, FQGTGA. The V end was cut by 5 bases, the J end by 2 bases, with 11 bases between. This CDR3 region has 14 residues. CDR3 bases: TGTGCCAGCAGCAGAGGAGGATACACAGATACGCAGTATTTT. Its translation is CASSRGGYTDTQYF.

V usage is TRBV28 and J usage is TRBJ2-3, with a weak D call TRBD2 (5 bases). Germline V gene lookup returns CDR1 MDHEN and CDR2 SYDVKM. V was pared by 2 bases and J by 8 bases, with 5 bases between. The CDR3 has 11 amino acids. Here the CDR3 DNA reads TGTGCCAGCAGTTTACGGGGTACGCAGTATTTT. Amino acids: CASSLRGTQYF.

The chain uses TRBV13 and TRBJ2-4; 7 bases are shared with TRBD1. The J segment lost 8 bases and the V segment lost 4 bases, leaving 8 bases of the junction unmatched. The CDR3 is made up of 14 amino acids. CDR1 and CDR2 from the germline V gene are PRHDT and FYEKMQ (reference sequence). CDR3 nucleotides: TGTGCCAGCAGCTCTCGACAGGGTGGGGACATTCAGTACTTC. Protein: CASSSRQGGDIQYF. Together with reference TRBV13 and TRBJ2-4, the CDR3 gives the full variable domain: AAGVIQSPRHLIKEKRETATLKCYPIPRHDTVYWYQQGPGQDPQFLISFYEKMQSDKGSIPDRFSAQQFSDYHSELNMSSLELGDSALYFCASSSRQGGDIQYFGAGTRLSVL.

The CDR3 sequence is CASTGGTEAFF. As DNA, the CDR3 is TGTGCCAGCACAGGGGGCACTGAAGCTTTCTTT. The chain recombines TRBV2 with TRBJ1-1; TRBD1 agrees at 7 bases. The CDR3 covers 11 residues. Germline CDR1 and CDR2: SNHLY and FYNNEI. With 7 bases clipped from V and 4 bases from J, the junction kept 0 bases outside the gene matches.

The sample holds one count of this clone. CDR3 in amino acids: CASSPSGTGVHEQYF. As DNA, the CDR3 is TGTGCCAGCAGCCCATCGGGGACAGGGGTGCACGAGCAGTACTTC. The rearrangement links TRBV6-5 to TRBJ2-7; TRBD1 matches at 10 bases. J lost 5 bases, V lost 6 bases, and 10 bases had no gene match. The CDR3 length is 15 residues. In germline, CDR1 is MNHEY, CDR2 SVGAGI.

The V and J genes are TRBV30 and TRBJ1-3; 7 positions match TRBD1. Losses at the gene ends were 5 bases for V and 0 bases for J; bases not matched to a gene: 1. This CDR3 has 13 residues. Germline CDR1 reads GTSNPN; CDR2 reads SVGIG (reference sequence). This CDR3 reads CAWDRDSGNTIYF. The CDR3 DNA reads as TGTGCCTGGGACAGGGACTCTGGAAACACCATATATTTT.

J is TRBJ2-2 and V is TRBV4-1; weak D call: TRBD2 (6 bases). The CDR3 has 17 amino acids. The germline gives CDR1 MGHRA, CDR2 YSYEKL. The V gene lost 1 base and the J gene lost 6 bases, with 18 bases spanning the gap. In DNA, the CDR3 is TGCGCCAGCAGCCAAGGCGGGTCTAGCGTCCTCGCCGGGGAGCTGTTTTTT. It yields the protein CASSQGGSSVLAGELFF.

The J gene is TRBJ2-5, the V gene TRBV27, with TRBD2 matching 7 bases. The CDR3 has 15 amino acids. The germline CDR1 and CDR2 sequences are MNHEY and SMNVEV (reference sequence). V was clipped by 3 bases and J by 5 bases; unmatched bases: 9. CDR3 in amino acids: CASSFWTRRGETQYF. CDR3 coding DNA: TGTGCCAGCAGTTTCTGGACTAGGCGAGGGGAGACCCAGTACTTC.

The V call is TRBV3-1 (or the pseudogene TRBV3-2), the J call TRBJ1-1; TRBD1 might be the D (5 bases). This CDR3 has 17 residues. Per the germline V gene, CDR1 is LGHDT and CDR2 is YNNKEL (reference sequence). Trimming shortened V by 4 bases and J by 3 bases, and 21 bases separated the two germline ends. CDR3 in amino acids: CASSRVADKPQDTEAFF. DNA for the CDR3: TGTGCCAGCAGCCGAGTAGCGGACAAGCCCCAGGACACTGAAGCTTTCTTT.

Regarding this clone: The same CDR3 can be traced to other DNA sequences in this sample. The chain joins TRBV30 to TRBJ1-4; 7 bases match TRBD1. The CDR3 is made up of 13 amino acids. CDR1 is GTSNPN, CDR2 SVGIG, per germline (reference sequence). After removal of 5 bases from V and 4 bases from J, the junction contained 4 bases not matched to a gene. CDR3 nucleotide sequence: TGTGCCTGGGGAACAGGGGTTAATGAAAAACTGTTTTTT. This codes for CAWGTGVNEKLFF.

CDR3 region: CASSIGGGNHNEQFF. The DNA of the CDR3 is TGTGCCAGTAGTATCGGAGGCGGGAATCACAATGAGCAGTTCTTC. The chain uses TRBV19 and TRBJ2-1; D is perhaps TRBD2 (6 bases). V shed 3 bases and J shed 5 bases, with 14 bases lying between them. CDR3 length: 15 amino acids. Germline V CDR1 and CDR2: LNHDA, SQIVND (reference sequence).

The DNA for the CDR3 is TGTGCCAGCAGTTTATCGTGGGGGACACCCTCCAATCAGCCCCAGCATTTT. This translates into CASSLSWGTPSNQPQHF. The rearrangement uses TRBV28 and TRBJ1-5, with a weak D call TRBD1 (6 bases). The germline V and J ends were trimmed by 1 base and 3 bases, with 16 bases remaining between them. This CDR3 spans 17 amino acids. CDR1 MDHEN and CDR2 SYDVKM come from the germline V gene.

CDR3 in DNA: TGTGCCAGCAGTTCTGGAGGGACCGGGGCGCGACTAATGCCCCTTTTCGGGCAGTTCTTC. It codes for CASSSGGTGARLMPLFGQFF. The chain carries TRBV27 and TRBJ2-1; possible D gene TRBD2, 6 bases. V was shortened by 4 bases and J by 12 bases, with 37 bases between the two germline ends. This CDR3 spans 20 amino acids. Per the germline V gene, CDR1 is MNHEY and CDR2 is SMNVEV (reference sequence).

This clone was detected a few times. The chain has TRBV7-2 and TRBJ1-2, with D possibly being TRBD1 (6 bases). Trimming stripped 2 bases from V and 3 bases from J, with 13 bases between. Looked up from germline, CDR1 is SGHTA and CDR2 is FQGNSA. The length of the CDR3 is 15 residues. The CDR3 coding sequence is TGTGCCAGCAGCTTAAGGGAAGGGGGATACTATGGCTACACCTTC. It yields the protein CASSLREGGYYGYTF.

J is TRBJ1-1 and V is TRBV7-2; 9 bases fit TRBD1. From germline, CDR1 is SGHTA and CDR2 FQGNSA. There are 14 residues in the CDR3. The junction had 5 bases not matched to a gene; V was cut back by 3 bases and J by 6 bases. CDR3: CASSFYRTGAEAFF. The CDR3, as DNA: TGTGCCAGCAGCTTCTACCGGACAGGGGCTGAAGCTTTCTTT.

In this sample, this clone turned up once. The genes are TRBV9 and TRBJ1-2; TRBD1 agrees at 7 bases. The trim removed 2 bases at V and 3 bases at J, leaving 7 bases unmatched. Germline loops: CDR1 SGDLS, CDR2 YYNGEE. This CDR3 has 15 residues. CDR3 bases: TGTGCCAGCAGCGTCGCGACAGGGAGGCACTATGGCTACACCTTC. Its protein is CASSVATGRHYGYTF.

The chain combines TRBV30 with TRBJ1-3; 8 positions agree with TRBD1. J lost 1 base, V lost 8 bases, and 4 bases had no gene match. The CDR3 covers 13 residues. The V gene's germline CDR1 is GTSNPN and CDR2 SVGIG (reference sequence). The CDR3 spells CAGQGRSGNTIYF. The CDR3 coding sequence is TGTGCCGGACAGGGAAGGTCTGGAAACACCATATATTTT. The full variable domain, in which reference TRBV30 and TRBJ1-3 provide the parts outside the CDR3, is SQTIHQWPATLVQPVGSPLSLECTVEGTSNPNLYWYRQAAGRGLQLLFYSVGIGQISSEVPQNLSASRPQDRQFILSSKKLLLSDSGFYLCAGQGRSGNTIYFGEGSWLTVV.

This clone was picked up one time. V gene TRBV6-2 or TRBV6-3 combines with J gene TRBJ2-7; D is undetermined. This CDR3 has 17 residues. Trimming removed 4 bases from V and 2 bases from J, with 21 bases in between. Germline V gene sequence: CDR1 MNHEY, CDR2 SVGEGT. The CDR3 loop is CASSFILGGGGTYEQYF. The CDR3 DNA is TGTGCCAGCAGTTTTATCCTCGGCGGCGGCGGAACCTACGAGCAGTACTTC.

The rearrangement uses TRBV9 and TRBJ1-1, with 8 bases that match TRBD1. With 2 bases clipped from V and 0 bases from J, the junction kept 3 bases outside the gene matches. CDR1 is SGDLS, CDR2 YYNGEE, per germline. The CDR3 covers 15 residues. CDR3 in amino acids: CASSVGTGLNTEAFF. The CDR3 DNA sequence: TGTGCCAGCAGCGTCGGGACAGGACTGAACACTGAAGCTTTCTTT.

The rearrangement uses TRBV18 and TRBJ2-1; TRBD2 matches 10 bases. The V gene end was trimmed by 5 bases and the J gene end by 5 bases; junction bases not matched to a gene: 6. The CDR3 sequence is 15 residues long. Germline-derived CDR1 and CDR2 are KGHSH and LQKENI. In DNA, the CDR3 is TGTGCCAGCTCATCTGCCGGGACTAGCGACAATGAGCAGTTCTTC. Translation: CASSSAGTSDNEQFF.

This chain connects TRBV5-8 to TRBJ1-4; a possible D gene is TRBD1 (5 bases). Germline-derived CDR1 and CDR2 are SGHTS and YDEGEE. This CDR3 contains 15 residues. Trimming removed 0 bases from V and 10 bases from J, with 16 bases in between. The CDR3 region is CASSLGLGDPSKLFF. CDR3 bases: TGTGCCAGCAGCTTGGGACTAGGGGATCCTTCAAAACTGTTTTTT.

This clone has a handful of counts. The chain recombines TRBV12-5 with TRBJ2-1; weak D call: TRBD1 (5 bases). Trimming pared 5 bases from V and 5 bases from J, leaving 10 bases between. The CDR3 loop spans 13 amino acids. Germline V gives CDR1 LGHNT, CDR2 FRNRAP. CDR3 protein: CASGPPTDNEQFF. CDR3 DNA: TGTGCTAGTGGTCCTCCGACAGACAATGAGCAGTTCTTC.

The genes are TRBV10-3 and TRBJ1-6; 10 bases are shared with TRBD1. The V gene's germline CDR1 is ENHRY and CDR2 SYGVKD. The trim removed 6 bases at V and 10 bases at J, leaving 6 bases unmatched. This CDR3 is built from 14 residues. The CDR3 spells CAISGQGEESPLHF. In nucleotides, the CDR3 is TGTGCCATCAGCGGACAGGGGGAAGAATCACCCCTCCACTTT.

The V and J genes are TRBV4-1 and TRBJ1-5; tentative D call: TRBD1 (5 bases). The CDR3 extends over 20 amino acids. Germline CDR1 and CDR2: MGHRA and YSYEKL. Trimming shortened V by 4 bases and J by 0 bases, and 25 bases separated the two germline ends. DNA for the CDR3: TGCGCCAGCAGCCCGTCTCGGGTTGGGGGAGGGGATGATAGCAATCAGCCCCAGCATTTT. It codes for CASSPSRVGGGDDSNQPQHF.

The chain is built from TRBV6-2 or TRBV6-3 and TRBJ1-1; the D gene is possibly TRBD1 (5 bases). The CDR3 is 15 amino acids. Germline loops: CDR1 MNHEY, CDR2 SVGEGT. V was cut by 3 bases and J by 5 bases, with 16 bases left in between. The CDR3 coding sequence is TGTGCCAGCAGTTATCTCCCGGGAGGGGTGACTGAAGCTTTCTTT. Its translation: CASSYLPGGVTEAFF.

This clone was counted a few times. This rearrangement joins TRBV19 to TRBJ2-6; 10 nucleotides line up with TRBD1. CDR3 length equals 17 residues. The germline V gene encodes CDR1 LNHDA and CDR2 SQIVND (reference sequence). The V segment lost 5 bases and the J segment 4 bases; nucleotides outside the gene matches: 8. CDR3 nucleotide sequence: TGTGCCAGTAGTCCCGGGACAGGGGATACCGGGGCCAACGTCCTGACTTTC. This sequence encodes CASSPGTGDTGANVLTF.

The chain carries TRBV2 and TRBJ2-1; 9 nucleotides line up with TRBD2. The CDR3 has 16 residues. Per germline, CDR1 SNHLY and CDR2 FYNNEI. Unmatched junction bases numbered 6, after V lost 5 bases and J lost 1 base. The CDR3 DNA is TGTGCCAGCAGTAATAGCGGGAGCCGGTCCTACAATGAGCAGTTCTTC. It specifies CASSNSGSRSYNEQFF. The whole variable domain, remainder taken from reference TRBV2 and TRBJ2-1, is EPEVTQTPSHQVTQMGQEVILRCVPISNHLYFYWYRQILGQKVEFLVSFYNNEISEKSEIFDDQFSVERPDGSNFTLKIRSTKLEDSAMYFCASSNSGSRSYNEQFFGPGTRLTVL.

The chain has TRBV6-6 and TRBJ2-7, with 8 nucleotides matching TRBD1. Germline V CDR1 and CDR2: MNHNY, SVGAGI (reference sequence). V was pared by 4 bases and J by 3 bases, with 2 bases of the junction left unmatched. The CDR3 extends over 13 amino acids. CDR3 protein: CASSSTGGYEQYF. CDR3 bases: TGTGCCAGCAGTTCAACAGGGGGCTACGAGCAGTACTTC.

The sample holds one count of this clone. The gene calls are TRBV19 and TRBJ2-7; TRBD1 matches at 7 bases. The V and J ends lost 6 bases and 1 base, in that order; junction bases with no gene match: 0. This CDR3 contains 12 residues. Germline loops: CDR1 LNHDA, CDR2 SQIVND (reference sequence). The CDR3 nucleotides read TGTGCCAGTAGGGACAGGTCCTACGAGCAGTACTTC. Amino acids: CASRDRSYEQYF.